This TCR beta chain was found in a study of blood T cell repertoires in COVID-19 (dated by TCRdb to 2018 to 2020). Describing the broader study: Samples from collaborators originated in the United States, Italy and Spain and spanned both the acute and convalescent phases of COVID-19. The material from the prospective study consisted of cDNA or gDNA derived from T cells, B-cell-depleted T cells, or PBMCs. The dataset comprised deeply sampled blood TCRbeta repertoires from subjects exposed to, actively infected with, or recovered from COVID-19. The repertoires were released in a freely available public database meant as a resource for research on the immune response to SARS-CoV-2. Samples were obtained from the ongoing ImmuneRACE study (first 160 participants) and from some 1,300 subjects provided by 6 global collaborators. A de-identified subject ID, COVID-19 status, age in years and sex were almost always included in the sample metadata. Where available, HLA class I and class II types were obtained from metadata supplied by the sample provider rather than from assay-based typing.

With respect to this clone: Its target antigen remains unknown. At one of its ends the junction is not consistent with the germline gene, which may arise from a read error.

From the germline V gene, CDR1 is SGHRS and CDR2 is YFSETQ. Its CDR3 holds 14 amino acids, cysteine through phenylalanine. Just CDR3 DNA is preserved here, 42 bases in frame from base 1. The collaborating institutions used their own protocols to collect whole blood in K2EDTA tubes. Collaborator samples were shipped for TCRbeta analysis as frozen whole blood, isolated PBMCs, or DNA extracted from either sample type. On the study overall, not on this receptor specifically: Clinical and demographic metadata were provided uncurated, with the amount varying by source and participant.

TCRbeta CDR3 regions were amplified from genomic DNA using the immunoSEQ Assay, a bias-controlled multiplex PCR. As for how the authors treated the data: The number of nucleated cells in each sample was estimated by amplification of reference gene primers within the assay. Sequence reads were collapsed and filtered to measure the absolute abundance of every unique TCRbeta CDR3 rearrangement. For each sample, productive Simpson clonality was calculated by taking the square root of Simpson's diversity index across productive rearrangements. TCRdb retrieved this table from immuneACCESS and kept in-frame rearrangements only. Not all clones are present; in checked studies, unresolved V genes account for under half, and no reason is known for the remainder. V and J calls and clone size are copied from that table; D and trimming were computed from the DNA. The sample table contains about 100,000 clones; only one count was recorded for 60% to 85% of them. The biggest ten clones account for roughly 20% of the sample.

The clonotype comes from a woman older than 75 with active or convalescent COVID-19. Sequencing used peripheral blood. The chain is assembled from TRBV5-1 and TRBJ2-5; matching of 6 bases hints at TRBD1 as the D gene. In nucleotides, the sequence is TGTGCCAGCAGCTTCTCTGCAGGGGAAGAGACCCAGTACTTC. Its translation reads: CASSFSAGEETQYF.